These 26 T cell receptor beta chains were all obtained from the same sample, sequenced in a study of OX40 agonist ivuxolimab in advanced cancers. Sequencing used immunoSEQ multiplex PCR; TCRdb keeps in-frame clones, though not all of them. The table has some 35,000 clones, over 80% seen once. Sequencing used CD4+ or CD8+ T cells sorted from blood, obtained in a trial of the OX40 agonist ivuxolimab. All receptors come from an adult with an advanced solid tumor such as melanoma, head and neck, liver or kidney cancer.

V and J are TRBV30 and TRBJ1-1, with 10 bases fitting TRBD1. V lost 2 bases to trimming and J lost 5 bases; unmatched junction nucleotides: 2. The CDR3 is made up of 13 amino acids. The germline gives CDR1 GTSNPN, CDR2 SVGIG (reference sequence). The CDR3 spells CAWSWTGGTEAFF. CDR3 bases: TGTGCCTGGAGTTGGACAGGGGGGACTGAAGCTTTCTTT.

The V call is TRBV29-1, the J call TRBJ2-7; D unclear. The germline V gene encodes CDR1 SQVTM and CDR2 ANQGSEA. V lost 2 bases and J lost 5, with 4 bases in between. The CDR3 sequence is 10 residues long. The DNA for the CDR3 is TGCAGCGTTGAAATGGACGAGCAGTACTTC. The encoded protein is CSVEMDEQYF.

This chain connects TRBV5-4 to TRBJ2-7; D may correspond to TRBD1 or TRBD2 (6 bases each). CDR3 length: 13 amino acids. The germline CDR1 and CDR2 sequences are SGHNT and YYREEE (reference sequence). The V gene lost 2 bases and the J gene lost 6 bases, with 12 bases spanning the gap. The chain's CDR3 is CASSLGGGGEQYF. The DNA for the CDR3 is TGTGCCAGCAGCTTAGGAGGGGGTGGCGAGCAGTACTTC.

J is TRBJ2-5 and V is TRBV2; perhaps TRBD1 as D (8 bases). The V gene's germline CDR1 is SNHLY and CDR2 FYNNEI. Trimming removed 4 bases at V and 4 bases at J, with 19 bases between. The CDR3 totals 16 residues. The CDR3 nucleotides read TGTGCCAGCAGTGCTAGCACAGGGGGGGACCGAGAGACCCAGTACTTC. Protein product: CASSASTGGDRETQYF. Using reference TRBV2 and TRBJ2-5 for the parts outside the CDR3, the full variable domain is EPEVTQTPSHQVTQMGQEVILRCVPISNHLYFYWYRQILGQKVEFLVSFYNNEISEKSEIFDDQFSVERPDGSNFTLKIRSTKLEDSAMYFCASSASTGGDRETQYFGPGTRLLVL.

This chain connects TRBV27 to TRBJ1-5, with unresolved D. Trimming left V 3 bases short and J 4 bases short, with 10 bases between. Germline V gene data show CDR1 as MNHEY and CDR2 as SMNVEV (reference sequence). The CDR3 is 14 amino acids. In DNA form, the CDR3 reads TGTGCCAGCAGTTTTTCGCAGACGAATCAGCCCCAGCATTTT. Translated: CASSFSQTNQPQHF.

The genes are TRBV2 and TRBJ2-1; D might be TRBD1 or TRBD2, each matching 5 bases. This CDR3 comprises 15 residues. The V end was cut by 6 bases, the J end by 9 bases, with 21 bases between. Germline V gene lookup returns CDR1 SNHLY and CDR2 FYNNEI. CDR3 sequence: CASRGPGTPGREQFF. The CDR3 DNA follows: TGTGCCAGCAGAGGACCCGGGACCCCCGGTCGTGAGCAGTTCTTC.

CDR3 protein: CAISEGPTSQYF. In DNA, the CDR3 is TGTGCCATCAGTGAGGGTCCTACATCGCAGTACTTC. The chain couples TRBV10-3 to TRBJ2-7, with no clear D. Germline V gene data show CDR1 as ENHRY and CDR2 as SYGVKD. V was trimmed by 2 bases and J by 9 bases, leaving 11 bases between them. CDR3 length: 12 amino acids.

The CDR3 region is CASSAGVGGGEQYF. The CDR3 nucleotides read TGTGCCAGCAGCGCTGGTGTCGGGGGGGGCGAGCAGTACTTC. This chain uses TRBV5-4 with TRBJ2-7; 8 bases map to TRBD2. The germline gives CDR1 SGHNT, CDR2 YYREEE (reference sequence). V dropped 4 bases and J dropped 6; count of bases not matched to a gene: 9. This CDR3 is 14 amino acids long.

The J gene is TRBJ1-5, the V gene TRBV10-2, with D perhaps TRBD1 (5 bases). CDR3 length: 15 residues. Looked up from germline, CDR1 is WSHSY and CDR2 is SAAADI. V lost 5 bases to trimming and J lost 2 bases, with 13 bases between them. CDR3: CASSSSLGGNQPQHF. In DNA form, the CDR3 reads TGCGCCAGCAGTTCCAGTTTGGGGGGCAATCAGCCCCAGCATTTT.

This clone was seen only a few times. CDR3 bases: TGTGCCTGGGACAGGGGAACTGAAGCTTTCTTT. Its protein is CAWDRGTEAFF. This chain joins TRBV30 and TRBJ1-1; 8 bases are a match to TRBD1. CDR1 GTSNPN and CDR2 SVGIG come from the germline V gene (reference sequence). This CDR3 region has 11 residues. Trimming cost V 5 bases and J 5 bases; bases outside gene matches: 1.

V usage is TRBV27 and J usage is TRBJ2-3; perhaps TRBD2 as D (6 bases). Per germline, CDR1 MNHEY and CDR2 SMNVEV (reference sequence). This CDR3 spans 13 amino acids. The ends were cut back, 8 bases at V and 4 bases at J, with 13 bases in the middle. This CDR3 is CASHSGDSDTQYF. CDR3 DNA sequence: TGTGCCAGCCACTCGGGGGATTCAGATACGCAGTATTTT.

The J gene is TRBJ1-2, the V gene TRBV6-1; 7 bases map to TRBD1. V dropped 6 bases and J dropped 0; count of bases not matched to a gene: 7. Per the germline V gene, CDR1 is MNHNS and CDR2 is SASEGT. The CDR3 is 15 residues long. The CDR3, as DNA: TGTGCCAGCAGGCCTCGGACAGGAGCTAACTATGGCTACACCTTC. Encoded protein: CASRPRTGANYGYTF.

The genes are TRBV6-1 and TRBJ2-2; possibly TRBD1 or TRBD2 for D (5 bases each). The germline V and J ends were trimmed by 3 bases and 4 bases, with 15 bases remaining between them. CDR1 is MNHNS, CDR2 SASEGT, per germline. The CDR3 runs 16 residues. In DNA, the CDR3 is TGTGCCAGCAGTGACTACCCGAGGGACGGCACCGGGGAGCTGTTTTTT. Amino acid sequence: CASSDYPRDGTGELFF.

The chain links TRBV27 to TRBJ2-1, with 8 positions matching TRBD2. Germline CDR1 is MNHEY and CDR2 is SMNVEV (reference sequence). V was clipped by 5 bases and J by 5 bases; unmatched bases: 11. The length of the CDR3 is 16 residues. The CDR3 bases are TGTGCCAGCAGTGCACTTTCGCCGGGAGGGAACAATGAGCAGTTCTTC. Translation: CASSALSPGGNNEQFF.

The V call is TRBV14, the J call TRBJ1-2; TRBD1 agrees at 9 bases. J lost 2 bases, V lost 4 bases, and 8 bases had no gene match. The CDR3 covers 16 residues. Germline CDR1 and CDR2: SGHDN and FVKESK. The CDR3 region has the DNA TGTGCCAGCAGCCGGGAATTAGGACAGGGGAACTATGGCTACACCTTC. Translated: CASSRELGQGNYGYTF.

This clone was observed a single time. The V call is TRBV7-6, the J call TRBJ2-5; D unresolved. V was trimmed by 9 bases and J by 5 bases, leaving 10 bases between them. The CDR3 length is 11 residues. The germline V gene has CDR1 SGHVS and CDR2 FNYEAQ. CDR3: CASQKSETQYF. The CDR3, as DNA: TGTGCCAGTCAAAAGTCGGAGACCCAGTACTTC.

This clone appeared once. This chain connects TRBV10-3 to TRBJ2-5; no reliable D call. V lost 3 bases and J 2 bases, leaving 10 bases between the germline ends. This CDR3 is built from 14 residues. CDR1 is ENHRY, CDR2 SYGVKD, per germline. In nucleotides, the CDR3 is TGTGCCATCAGTGAATGGCAGATACAAGAGACCCAGTACTTC. It yields the protein CAISEWQIQETQYF.

The chain joins TRBV7-9 to TRBJ2-3; 9 positions agree with TRBD2. The CDR3 consists of 16 residues. The V gene end was trimmed by 3 bases and the J gene end by 2 bases; junction bases not matched to a gene: 6. In germline, CDR1 is SEHNR, CDR2 FQNEAQ (reference sequence). The CDR3 DNA sequence: TGTGCCAGCAGCTTTTCCGGGACTAGCTACACAGATACGCAGTATTTT. Translated, it gives CASSFSGTSYTDTQYF.

The chain recombines TRBV27 with TRBJ2-1; 8 positions match TRBD2. V dropped 2 bases and J dropped 5; count of bases not matched to a gene: 14. The CDR3 is 18 amino acids. Looked up from germline, CDR1 is MNHEY and CDR2 is SMNVEV (reference sequence). The CDR3 DNA follows: TGTGCCAGCAGTTTACTCGGGGATGGGGGACTAGTTGACAATGAGCAGTTCTTC. Its translation: CASSLLGDGGLVDNEQFF.

The CDR3 sequence: CASSFSGANVLTF. The CDR3 DNA sequence: TGTGCCAGCAGTTTCTCTGGGGCCAACGTCCTGACTTTC. The V gene is TRBV27, the J gene TRBJ2-6; no definite D call. V shed 3 bases and J shed 0 bases, with 0 bases lying between them. CDR1 and CDR2 (germline): MNHEY, SMNVEV (reference sequence). CDR3 length: 13 amino acids.

The rearrangement links TRBV6-1 to TRBJ1-1; 10 bases are a match to TRBD1. The CDR3 has 17 residues. Trimming took 4 bases from V and 1 from J; bases not matched to a gene: 9. Germline V gene data show CDR1 as MNHNS and CDR2 as SASEGT. The CDR3 loop reads CASSALPGTGENTEAFF. For the CDR3, the DNA is TGTGCCAGCAGTGCCCTTCCCGGGACAGGGGAGAACACTGAAGCTTTCTTT.

The rearrangement uses TRBV9 and TRBJ2-7, with D perhaps TRBD1 (5 bases). In germline, CDR1 is SGDLS, CDR2 YYNGEE. Trimming removed 4 bases from V and 3 bases from J, with 11 bases in between. This CDR3 spans 13 amino acids. The chain's CDR3 is CASSPQGFYEQYF. CDR3 bases: TGTGCCAGCAGCCCTCAGGGTTTCTACGAGCAGTACTTC.

The sample holds one count of this clone. The chain carries TRBV27 and TRBJ2-7; 10 positions match TRBD2. Trimming at V came to 2 bases and at J to 3 bases, leaving 1 base not matched to a gene. Per germline, CDR1 MNHEY and CDR2 SMNVEV (reference sequence). The CDR3 sequence is 14 residues long. CDR3 residues: CASSLVAGGYEQYF. CDR3 DNA sequence: TGTGCCAGCAGTTTAGTAGCGGGGGGCTACGAGCAGTACTTC.

As concerns this clone: Since a much larger clone is just one base distant, this may be a read error. The chain links TRBV5-4 to TRBJ1-1; D is undetermined. There are 13 residues in the CDR3. V lost 4 bases, J lost 1 base, and 8 bases lay in between. Germline-derived CDR1 and CDR2 are SGHNT and YYREEE (reference sequence). For the CDR3, the DNA is TGTGCCAGCAGCCTTACAGAGAACACTGAAGCTTTCTTT. Its protein is CASSLTENTEAFF.

The rearrangement joins TRBV11-2 to TRBJ2-3; 12 bases align to TRBD2. The J segment lost 2 bases and the V segment lost 6 bases, leaving 6 bases of the junction unmatched. This CDR3 region has 16 residues. Per the germline V gene, CDR1 is SGHAT and CDR2 is FQNNGV. CDR3 amino acids: CASRSGLAGTTDTQYF. Here the CDR3 DNA reads TGTGCCAGCAGATCCGGACTAGCGGGAACCACAGATACGCAGTATTTT.

The chain joins TRBV19 to TRBJ2-1; 7 bases fit TRBD1. The length of the CDR3 is 17 residues. CDR1 is LNHDA and CDR2 is SQIVND in the germline V gene (reference sequence). V shed 2 bases, J shed 4 bases, and the junction held 11 bases outside the gene matches. CDR3 in amino acids: CASSITFGDSLYNEQFF. The CDR3 DNA reads TGTGCCAGTAGTATAACGTTCGGGGACAGTTTATACAATGAGCAGTTCTTC.